Detailed here is one T cell receptor (beta chain). The assay was immunoSEQ multiplex PCR, and TCRdb's table has in-frame clones only and misses some. Here the sample spans about 90,000 clones, around 93% being singletons. CDR1 SQVTM and CDR2 ANQGSEA come from the germline V gene. V lost 0 bases and J 0 bases, leaving 9 bases between the germline ends. This CDR3 has 15 residues. This specimen comes from a study of blood T cell repertoires in COVID-19. Study context: From the United States, Italy and Spain came samples of acute and convalescent COVID-19.

The sequence was collected from a human donor with active COVID-19. The donor label of this sample is uncertain. Sequences were obtained from peripheral blood. The chain uses TRBV29-1 and TRBJ2-4, with unresolved D. The CDR3 is CSVEDKTGAKNIQYF. As DNA, the CDR3 is TGCAGCGTTGAAGATAAGACGGGAGCCAAAAACATTCAGTACTTC.